Listed here are 10 T cell receptor beta chains from one sample, sequenced in a study of beta chain features in type 1 diabetes. Their recognized antigens are unknown. Points from the study as a whole: TCRB CDR3 length was moderately but significantly reduced in all four CD4+ subsets of Type 1 diabetes patients.

The entirety of the isolated RNA underwent reverse transcription, so expressed TCRB transcripts were sequenced. Sequencing was performed with immunoSEQ multiplex PCR; in TCRdb, only in-frame clones are kept and a portion is missing. The repertoire has 200,000 to 250,000 clones, more than 15% of them found once; the top ten carry about 0.078%. Sequencing was performed on naive CD4+ T cells from blood. These receptors were taken from a man aged 25 to 40 with type 1 diabetes.

The chain links TRBV28 to TRBJ1-4; D unclear. V was shortened by 3 bases and J by 6 bases, with 14 bases between the two germline ends. Germline-derived CDR1 and CDR2 are MDHEN and SYDVKM. This CDR3 is built from 15 residues. In DNA, the CDR3 is TGTGCCAGCAGTTTGTATCGGCCCGGGGATGAAAAACTGTTTTTT. It encodes CASSLYRPGDEKLFF.

The V call is TRBV7-3, the J call TRBJ2-1, with D perhaps matching TRBD1 (6 bases). The CDR3 sequence is 15 residues long. The germline V and J ends were trimmed by 5 bases and 2 bases, with 13 bases remaining between them. CDR1 is SGHTA, CDR2 FQGTGA, per germline. The CDR3 DNA reads TGTGCCAGCAGCCAGGATGCAGGGGCCTACAATGAGCAGTTCTTC. It is translated as CASSQDAGAYNEQFF.

This clone occurred a few times. The chain links TRBV30 to TRBJ1-1; no reliable D call. There are 13 residues in the CDR3. Between the trimmed V and J ends, which lost 0 bases and 0 bases, there was a span of 5 bases. CDR1 is GTSNPN and CDR2 is SVGIG in the germline V gene (reference sequence). The CDR3 here is CAWSVGLNTEAFF. The CDR3 nucleotides read TGTGCCTGGAGTGTAGGGTTGAACACTGAAGCTTTCTTT.

The chain recombines TRBV7-2 with TRBJ2-5; D remains ambiguous. The CDR3 contains 13 residues. The V gene's germline CDR1 is SGHTA and CDR2 FQGNSA. The V end was cut by 2 bases, the J end by 4 bases, with 8 bases between. CDR3 DNA sequence: TGTGCCAGCAGCTTATACGGTGGAGAGACCCAGTACTTC. Translated, it gives CASSLYGGETQYF.

The chain recombines TRBV14 with TRBJ2-1; D is possibly TRBD2 (5 bases). This CDR3 has 14 amino acids. Germline V lookup: CDR1 SGHDN, CDR2 FVKESK. V was pared by 0 bases and J by 4 bases, with 7 bases between. The DNA for the CDR3 is TGTGCCAGCAGCCAAGATTCGGGGTACAATGAGCAGTTCTTC. Protein product: CASSQDSGYNEQFF.

V is TRBV7-9 and J is TRBJ2-5, with 9 bases aligning to TRBD1. With 4 bases clipped from V and 3 bases from J, the junction kept 3 bases outside the gene matches. Looked up from germline, CDR1 is SEHNR and CDR2 is FQNEAQ (reference sequence). CDR3 length equals 14 residues. CDR3 loop: CASSSQGAEETQYF. CDR3 nucleotides: TGTGCCAGCAGCTCACAGGGGGCTGAAGAGACCCAGTACTTC.

V is TRBV25-1 and J is TRBJ2-6, with D unresolved. Germline V lookup: CDR1 MGHDK, CDR2 SYGVNS. This CDR3 region has 13 residues. V lost 8 bases and J 8 bases, leaving 13 bases between the germline ends. The CDR3 nucleotides are TGTGCCAGCGCCTTCGCAGCTTCCAACGTCCTGACTTTC. This encodes CASAFAASNVLTF.

Concerning this clone: Other DNA sequences from this sample encode an identical CDR3 as well. This chain joins TRBV7-9 and TRBJ2-3; the match to TRBD2 covers 8 bases. In germline, CDR1 is SEHNR, CDR2 FQNEAQ (reference sequence). The CDR3 runs to 14 residues. Losses at the gene ends were 4 bases for V and 5 bases for J; bases not matched to a gene: 5. The CDR3 DNA sequence: TGTGCCAGCAGCTCAGGTCTAGCGGGAGATACGCAGTATTTT. Residues: CASSSGLAGDTQYF.

This clone was found a few times. The chain joins TRBV29-1 to TRBJ2-3; the D gene is possibly TRBD1 (6 bases). This CDR3 has 14 residues. V was cut by 6 bases and J by 0 bases, with 13 bases left in between. Germline values: CDR1 SQVTM, CDR2 ANQGSEA. CDR3 DNA sequence: TGCAGCGTCGAACAGGGATCTAGCACAGATACGCAGTATTTT. As protein: CSVEQGSSTDTQYF.

The gene calls are TRBV18 and TRBJ1-1; D is possibly TRBD1 (5 bases). The ends were cut back, 6 bases at V and 0 bases at J, with 11 bases in the middle. Germline V lookup: CDR1 KGHSH, CDR2 LQKENI. The length of the CDR3 is 14 residues. The CDR3 DNA sequence: TGTGCCAGCTCCCGACAGATTGTGAACACTGAAGCTTTCTTT. Protein product: CASSRQIVNTEAFF.